This TCR beta chain was obtained from a study of shared clonotypes between healthy human individuals. About this clone itself: Other nucleotide sequences from this sample produce the same CDR3.

Method: immunoSEQ multiplex PCR; TCRdb's copy keeps in-frame clones and lacks some. The data show around 1.9 million clones, 93% seen once. Terminally differentiated effector memory CD45RA+ cells were excluded by CCR7 positive selection of CD45RO-negative cells. Trimming stripped 0 bases from V and 6 bases from J, with 10 bases between. Germline lookup yields CDR1 SGHRS and CDR2 YFSETQ. This CDR3 spans 13 amino acids. Sequencing was performed on naive CD8+ T cells from PBMCs. This receptor was obtained from a man in his late teens or twenties in good health. Some clones in this sample may be carry-over from other donors' samples. This sequence joins TRBV5-1 and TRBJ2-7, with D tentatively TRBD1 or TRBD2 (5 bases each). Here the CDR3 DNA reads TGCGCCAGCAGCTTGGTCTCGGGACGCGAGCAGTACTTC. Translated: CASSLVSGREQYF.